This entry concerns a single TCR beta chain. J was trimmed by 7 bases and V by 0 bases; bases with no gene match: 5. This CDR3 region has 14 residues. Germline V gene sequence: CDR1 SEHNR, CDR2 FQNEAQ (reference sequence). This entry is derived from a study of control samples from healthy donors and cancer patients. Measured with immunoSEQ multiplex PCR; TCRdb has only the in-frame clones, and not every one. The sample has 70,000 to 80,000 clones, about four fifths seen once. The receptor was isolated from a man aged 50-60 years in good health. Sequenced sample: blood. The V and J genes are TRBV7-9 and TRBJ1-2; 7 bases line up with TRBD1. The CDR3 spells CASSLADRVVGYTF. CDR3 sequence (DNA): TGTGCCAGCAGCTTAGCCGACAGGGTGGTTGGCTACACCTTC.